The TCR beta chain under discussion was sequenced for a study of T cell responses to AZD1222 COVID-19 vaccine. Points from the study as a whole: Most donors were white British, females outnumbered males, and clonal diversity was possibly underestimated.

CDR1 and CDR2 from the germline V gene are MNHEY and SMNVEV (reference sequence). Trimming took 4 bases from V and 2 from J, leaving 6 bases between them. This CDR3 contains 13 residues. This clone showed up just once. Its antigen is currently unknown. Some clones are missing from TCRdb's copy, which holds only in-frame ones; the method was immunoSEQ multiplex PCR. The table has 110,000 to 150,000 clones, about 91% seen once. Sequencing was performed on peripheral blood, taken on day 0 of AZD1222 vaccination. The clonotype comes from an adult in good health. V gene TRBV27 combines with J gene TRBJ1-5, with D perhaps TRBD1 (5 bases). This CDR3 reads CASSSTGNQPQHF. CDR3 in DNA: TGTGCCAGCAGTTCGACAGGCAATCAGCCCCAGCATTTT.